This T cell receptor (beta chain) was observed in a study of CD8+ T cells in alopecia areata. PBMCs were stained for CD3, CD4 and CD8, and CD4+ and CD8+ T cells were sorted. About this clone itself: Its target is unknown.

Germline assignment: CDR1 KGHSH and CDR2 LQKENI. V was clipped by 2 bases and J by 2 bases, with 6 bases between them. The CDR3 extends over 13 amino acids. General study findings and limits: Especially in alopecia totalis/universalis, lesional scalp showed greater clonality than normal scalp did. In patients, TCRs were shared less clearly than in mice, and HLA may possibly be involved.

Reverse transcribed after extraction, RNA yielded cDNA as the sequencing template. The method was immunoSEQ multiplex PCR; TCRdb's version includes in-frame clones alone and lacks a portion of them. The data contain about 150,000 clones, 55% of them singletons. Sequenced sample: CD4+ T cells sorted from blood. This TCR was recovered from a human donor in good health. This chain joins TRBV18 and TRBJ1-2; D not certain. The CDR3 DNA sequence: TGTGCCAGCTCACCAGGAGCGAACTATGGCTACACCTTC. Its protein is CASSPGANYGYTF.